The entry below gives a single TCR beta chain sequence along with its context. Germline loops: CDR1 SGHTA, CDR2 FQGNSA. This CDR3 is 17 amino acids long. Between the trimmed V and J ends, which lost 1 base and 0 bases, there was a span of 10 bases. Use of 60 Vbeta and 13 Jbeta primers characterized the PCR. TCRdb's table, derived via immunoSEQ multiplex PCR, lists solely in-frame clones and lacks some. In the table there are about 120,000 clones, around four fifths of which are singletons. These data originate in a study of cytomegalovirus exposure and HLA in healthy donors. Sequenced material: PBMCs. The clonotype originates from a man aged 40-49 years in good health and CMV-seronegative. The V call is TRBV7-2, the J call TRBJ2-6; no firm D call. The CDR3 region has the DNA TGTGCCAGCAGCTTAGAATTAACGGTCTCTGGGGCCAACGTCCTGACTTTC. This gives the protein CASSLELTVSGANVLTF. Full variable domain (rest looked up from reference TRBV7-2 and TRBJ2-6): GAGVSQSPSNKVTEKGKDVELRCDPISGHTALYWYRQSLGQGLEFLIYFQGNSAPDKSGLPSDRFSAERTGGSVSTLTIQRTQQEDSAVYLCASSLELTVSGANVLTFGAGSRLTVL.